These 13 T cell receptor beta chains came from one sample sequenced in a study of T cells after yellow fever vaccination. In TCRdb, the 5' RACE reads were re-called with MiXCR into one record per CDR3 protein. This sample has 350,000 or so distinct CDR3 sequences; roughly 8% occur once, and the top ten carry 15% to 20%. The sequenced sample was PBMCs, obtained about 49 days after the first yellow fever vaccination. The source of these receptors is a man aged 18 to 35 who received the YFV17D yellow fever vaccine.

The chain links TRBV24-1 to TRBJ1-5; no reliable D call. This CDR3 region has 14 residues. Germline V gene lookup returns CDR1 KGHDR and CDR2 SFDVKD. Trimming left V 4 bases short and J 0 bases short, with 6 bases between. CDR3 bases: TGTGCCACCAGTGAATCGTATAGCAATCAGCCCCAGCATTTT. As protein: CATSESYSNQPQHF.

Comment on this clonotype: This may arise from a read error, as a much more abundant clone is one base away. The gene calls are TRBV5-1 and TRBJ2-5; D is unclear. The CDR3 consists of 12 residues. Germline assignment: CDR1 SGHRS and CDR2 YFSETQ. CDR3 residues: CPSSLTPGTQYF. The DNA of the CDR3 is TGCCCCAGCAGCTTGACTCCGGGGACCCAGTACTTC.

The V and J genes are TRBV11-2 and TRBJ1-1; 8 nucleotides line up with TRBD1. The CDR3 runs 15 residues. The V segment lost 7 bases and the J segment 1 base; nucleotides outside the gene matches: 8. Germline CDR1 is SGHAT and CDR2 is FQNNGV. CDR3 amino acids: CASTPGGPGNTEAFF. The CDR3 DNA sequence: TGTGCCAGCACCCCAGGGGGCCCGGGGAACACTGAAGCTTTCTTT.

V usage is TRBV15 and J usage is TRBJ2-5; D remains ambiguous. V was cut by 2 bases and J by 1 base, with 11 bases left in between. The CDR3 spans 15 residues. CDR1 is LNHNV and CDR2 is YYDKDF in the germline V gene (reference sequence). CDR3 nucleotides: TGTGCCACCAGCAGACAAGGAGAACTCCAAGAGACCCAGTACTTC. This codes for CATSRQGELQETQYF.

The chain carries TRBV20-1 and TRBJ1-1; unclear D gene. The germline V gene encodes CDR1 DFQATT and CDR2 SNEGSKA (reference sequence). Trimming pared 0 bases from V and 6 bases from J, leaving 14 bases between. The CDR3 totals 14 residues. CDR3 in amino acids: CSARDLGMSAEAFF. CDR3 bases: TGCAGTGCTAGAGATCTGGGGATGTCGGCTGAAGCTTTCTTT.

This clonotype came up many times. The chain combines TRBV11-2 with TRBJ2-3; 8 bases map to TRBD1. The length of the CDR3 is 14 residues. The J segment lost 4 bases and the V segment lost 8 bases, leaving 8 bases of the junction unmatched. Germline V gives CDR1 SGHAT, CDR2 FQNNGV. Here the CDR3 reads CASAWTGLADTQYF. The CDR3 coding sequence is TGTGCCAGCGCTTGGACAGGGCTTGCAGATACGCAGTATTTT.

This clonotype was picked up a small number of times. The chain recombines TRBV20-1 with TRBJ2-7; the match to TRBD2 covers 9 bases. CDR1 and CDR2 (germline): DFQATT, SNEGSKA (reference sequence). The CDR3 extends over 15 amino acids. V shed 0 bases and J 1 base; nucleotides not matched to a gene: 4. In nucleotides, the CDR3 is TGCAGTGCTAGAGATCACCTAGCGGGGTCCTACGAGCAGTACGTC. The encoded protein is CSARDHLAGSYEQYV.

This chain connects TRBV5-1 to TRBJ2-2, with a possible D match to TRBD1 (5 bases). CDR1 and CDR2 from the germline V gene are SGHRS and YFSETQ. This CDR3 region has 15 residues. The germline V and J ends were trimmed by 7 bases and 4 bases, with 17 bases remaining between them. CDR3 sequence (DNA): TGCGCCAGCGCTCCTCTAGGGGCCAGCACCGGGGAGCTGTTTTTT. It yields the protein CASAPLGASTGELFF.

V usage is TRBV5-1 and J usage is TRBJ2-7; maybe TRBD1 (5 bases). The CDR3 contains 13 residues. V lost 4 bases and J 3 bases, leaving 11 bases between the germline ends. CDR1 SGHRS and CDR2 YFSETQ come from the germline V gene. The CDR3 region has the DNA TGCGCCAGCAGCATAGCCAGGGACTACGAGCAGTACTTC. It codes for CASSIARDYEQYF. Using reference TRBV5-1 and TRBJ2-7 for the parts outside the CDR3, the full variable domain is KAGVTQTPRYLIKTRGQQVTLSCSPISGHRSVSWYQQTPGQGLQFLFEYFSETQRNKGNFPGRFSGRQFSNSRSEMNVSTLELGDSALYLCASSIARDYEQYFGPGTRLTVT.

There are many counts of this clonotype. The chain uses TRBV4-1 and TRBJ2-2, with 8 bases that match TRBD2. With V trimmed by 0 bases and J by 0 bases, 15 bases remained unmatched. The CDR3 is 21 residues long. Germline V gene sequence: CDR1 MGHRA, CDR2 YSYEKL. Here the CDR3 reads CASSQDILGSGVIANTGELFF. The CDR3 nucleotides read TGCGCCAGCAGCCAAGATATTCTGGGTAGCGGGGTTATCGCGAACACCGGGGAGCTGTTTTTT.

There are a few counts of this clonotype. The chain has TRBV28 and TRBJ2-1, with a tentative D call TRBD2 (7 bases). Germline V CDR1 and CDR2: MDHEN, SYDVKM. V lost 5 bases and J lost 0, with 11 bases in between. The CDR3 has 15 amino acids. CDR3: CASSEGGASYNEQFF. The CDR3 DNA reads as TGTGCCAGCAGTGAAGGGGGGGCCTCCTACAATGAGCAGTTCTTC.

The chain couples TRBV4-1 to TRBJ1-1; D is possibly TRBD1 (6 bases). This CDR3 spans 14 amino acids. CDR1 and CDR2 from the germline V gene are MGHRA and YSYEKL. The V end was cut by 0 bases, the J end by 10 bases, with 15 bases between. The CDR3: CASSQEPQGWIAFF. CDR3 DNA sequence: TGCGCCAGCAGCCAAGAACCTCAGGGGTGGATAGCTTTCTTT.

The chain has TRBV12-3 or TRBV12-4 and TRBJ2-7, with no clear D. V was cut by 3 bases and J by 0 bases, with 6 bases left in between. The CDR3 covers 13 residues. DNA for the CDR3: TGTGCCAGCAGTTTCAGATCCTCCTACGAGCAGTACGTC. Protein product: CASSFRSSYEQYV.